This TCR beta chain was documented in a study of a mutant IDH1 vaccine in newly diagnosed glioma. The wider study: Visit V12 was scheduled at week 35 and visit V13 at week 47.

Remarks on this clone: Its antigen is not identified.

V lost 1 base, J lost 5 bases, and 10 bases lay in between. Germline V gives CDR1 PRHDT, CDR2 FYEKMQ (reference sequence). The CDR3 is made up of 14 amino acids. Time point described: week 47, end of study. One vaccine dose held 300 ug of mutant IDH1 20-mer peptide and came with topical imiquimod. Eight vaccinations reached patients in weeks 1, 3, 5, 7, 11, 15, 19 and 23. Clones were read by immunoSEQ multiplex PCR, and TCRdb kept only the in-frame ones, dropping some. The data hold under 45,000 clones, with 82% observed a single time. This specimen consisted of PBMCs, obtained from a glioma patient whose treatment included an IDH1 peptide vaccine. This chain connects TRBV13 to TRBJ2-3, with D unresolved. The origin of this receptor is a young man with glioma. Some clones in this sample may be carry-over from other donors' samples. This CDR3 reads CASSLVDAVDTQYF. The CDR3 bases are TGTGCCAGCAGCTTAGTGGACGCGGTAGATACGCAGTATTTT.